What follows is one TCR beta chain and its context. Its antigen is as yet unknown. The CDR3 spans 16 residues. V dropped 1 base and J dropped 4; count of bases not matched to a gene: 3. The germline V gene has CDR1 SGHVS and CDR2 FNYEAQ. It was with 60 Vbeta and 13 Jbeta primers that the PCR ran. Generated by immunoSEQ multiplex PCR, the TCRdb table keeps only in-frame clones and is missing some. The sample includes about 140,000 clones, approximately 84% of them seen just once. The data were obtained in a study of cytomegalovirus exposure and HLA in healthy donors. Study conclusions and caveats: Earlier analysis looked at TCR beta V segments, and most were productive about 87% or about 30% of the time. A cluster of highly shared sequence variants was likely a sequencing artifact.

The J gene is TRBJ2-2, the V gene TRBV7-6; 10 nucleotides line up with TRBD1. Source material: PBMCs. This TCR derives from a woman aged 35 to 49 in good health and CMV-seronegative. The CDR3, as DNA: TGTGCCAGCAGCTTAGAGACAGGGGGCGGCACCGGGGAGCTGTTTTTT. The encoded protein is CASSLETGGGTGELFF.